This record covers a single TCR beta chain. Repertoires were generated with immunoSEQ multiplex PCR, while TCRdb's copy carries only in-frame clones and drops some. The table includes approximately 120,000 clones, approximately 90% detected once. Enrolled during active infection, Seattle patients were then followed longitudinally. Germline V gene data show CDR1 as DFQATT and CDR2 as SNEGSKA (reference sequence). With V trimmed by 3 bases and J by 6 bases, 8 bases remained unmatched. This CDR3 region has 14 residues. This sample is drawn from a study of blood T cell repertoires in COVID-19. This sequence originates from a man between 50 and 59 years old with COVID-19, enrolled during active disease. V and J are TRBV20-1 and TRBJ1-5, with 7 positions matching TRBD1. Sequencing was done on a sample of peripheral blood. The CDR3 sequence is CSASSEGAGQPQHF. The CDR3 nucleotides read TGCAGTGCTAGTTCGGAGGGGGCGGGTCAGCCCCAGCATTTT.